The present T cell receptor (beta chain) was sequenced within a study of vaccination and CD4 T cells after COVID-19. Across the whole study: Either a CEFX pool, an HIV-1 Nef pool, or no peptide was added to control cultures. Study-level results: Among those convalescent, a median 86.3% of reactive clones emerged solely post-vaccination. There were relatively few convalescent patients studied, and there were no early post-infection timepoints.

Treatment noted: 10-day PBMC culture with coronavirus spike peptide pools or control peptides (ViraFEST assay). An Oncomine TCR Beta short-read assay was used to sequence the DNA from cultured CD4+ T cells. TCRdb analysed the PCR reads with MiXCR anew, one entry per CDR3 protein. The sample includes approximately 16,000 distinct CDR3 sequences, approximately 44% of them seen just once. This CDR3 comprises 15 residues. V shed 3 bases, J shed 6 bases, and the junction held 9 bases outside the gene matches. Germline lookup yields CDR1 SEHNR and CDR2 FQNEAQ (reference sequence). Concerning this clonotype: Its specificity is not known.

The TCR sequence derives from a human donor who had recovered from COVID-19. The gene calls are TRBV7-9 and TRBJ2-7, with TRBD1 matching 9 bases. The material was CD4+ T cells from blood, cultured in vitro, obtained after SARS-CoV-2 vaccination. CDR3 coding DNA: TGTGCCAGCAGCTTTCACCGGGACAGGGATCGCGAGCAGTACTTC. This gives the protein CASSFHRDRDREQYF.